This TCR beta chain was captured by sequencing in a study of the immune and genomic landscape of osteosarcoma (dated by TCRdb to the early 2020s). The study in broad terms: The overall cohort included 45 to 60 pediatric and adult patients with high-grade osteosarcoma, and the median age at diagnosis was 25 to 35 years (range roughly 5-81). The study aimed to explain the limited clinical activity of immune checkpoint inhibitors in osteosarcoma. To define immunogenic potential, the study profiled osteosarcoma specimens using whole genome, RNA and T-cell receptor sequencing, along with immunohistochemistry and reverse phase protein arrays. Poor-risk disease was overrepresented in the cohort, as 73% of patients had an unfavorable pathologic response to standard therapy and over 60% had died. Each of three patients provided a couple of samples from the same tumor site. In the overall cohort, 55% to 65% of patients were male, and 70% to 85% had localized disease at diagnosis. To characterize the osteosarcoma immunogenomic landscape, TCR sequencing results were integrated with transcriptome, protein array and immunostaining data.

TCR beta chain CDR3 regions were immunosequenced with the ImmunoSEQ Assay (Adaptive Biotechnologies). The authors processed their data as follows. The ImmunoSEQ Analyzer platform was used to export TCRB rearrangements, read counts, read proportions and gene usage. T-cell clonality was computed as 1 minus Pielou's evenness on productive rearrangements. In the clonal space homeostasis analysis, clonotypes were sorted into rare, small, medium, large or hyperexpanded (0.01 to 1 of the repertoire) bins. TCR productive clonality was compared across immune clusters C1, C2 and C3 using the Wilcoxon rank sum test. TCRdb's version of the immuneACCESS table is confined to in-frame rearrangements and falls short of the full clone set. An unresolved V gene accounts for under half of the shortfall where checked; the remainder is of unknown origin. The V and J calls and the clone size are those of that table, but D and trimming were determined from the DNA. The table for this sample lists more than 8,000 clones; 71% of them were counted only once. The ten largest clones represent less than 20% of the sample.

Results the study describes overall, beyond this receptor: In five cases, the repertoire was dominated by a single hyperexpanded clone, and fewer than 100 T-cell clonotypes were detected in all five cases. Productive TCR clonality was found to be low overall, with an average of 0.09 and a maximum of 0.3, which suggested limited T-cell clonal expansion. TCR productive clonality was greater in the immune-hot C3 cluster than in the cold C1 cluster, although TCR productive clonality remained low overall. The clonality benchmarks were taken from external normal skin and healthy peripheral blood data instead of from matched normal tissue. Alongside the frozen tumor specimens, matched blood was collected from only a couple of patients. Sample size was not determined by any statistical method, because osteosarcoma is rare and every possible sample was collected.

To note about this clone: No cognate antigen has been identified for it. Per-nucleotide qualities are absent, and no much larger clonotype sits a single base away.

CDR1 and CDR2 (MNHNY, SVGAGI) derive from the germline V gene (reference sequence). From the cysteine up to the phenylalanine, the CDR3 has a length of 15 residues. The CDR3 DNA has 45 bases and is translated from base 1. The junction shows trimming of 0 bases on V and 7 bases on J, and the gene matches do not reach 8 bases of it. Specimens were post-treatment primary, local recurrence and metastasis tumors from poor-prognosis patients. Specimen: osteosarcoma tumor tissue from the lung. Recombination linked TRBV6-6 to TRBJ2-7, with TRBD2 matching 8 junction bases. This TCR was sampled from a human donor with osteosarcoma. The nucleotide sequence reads TGTGCCAGCAGTTACTCGACGGGAGGGCCGCAAGAGCAGTACTTC. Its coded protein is CASSYSTGGPQEQYF.